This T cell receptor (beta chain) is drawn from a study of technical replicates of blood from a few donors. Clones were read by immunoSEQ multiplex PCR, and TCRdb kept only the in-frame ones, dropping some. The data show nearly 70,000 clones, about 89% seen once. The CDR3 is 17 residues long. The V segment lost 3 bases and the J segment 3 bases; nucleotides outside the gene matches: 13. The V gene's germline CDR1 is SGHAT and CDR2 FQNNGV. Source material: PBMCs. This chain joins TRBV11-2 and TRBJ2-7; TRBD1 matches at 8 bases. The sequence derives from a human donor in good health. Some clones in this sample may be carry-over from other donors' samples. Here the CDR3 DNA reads TGTGCCAGCAGCTTGGGAAGTTGGGACAGGCGAAACTACGAGCAGTACTTC. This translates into CASSLGSWDRRNYEQYF.